This entry concerns a single T cell receptor (beta chain). Some clones are missing from TCRdb's copy, which holds only in-frame ones; the method was immunoSEQ multiplex PCR. Among 210,000 or so clones listed, about 91% were seen once. These data belong to a study of cytomegalovirus exposure and HLA in healthy donors. Germline V gives CDR1 LNHDA, CDR2 SQIVND (reference sequence). V was pared by 6 bases and J by 6 bases, with 13 bases of the junction left unmatched. The CDR3 consists of 16 residues. The V gene is TRBV19, the J gene TRBJ2-3, with 9 bases fitting TRBD2. Sequenced material: PBMCs. The receptor comes from a woman aged 18-29 years in good health and CMV-seronegative. Here the CDR3 reads CASSPRLAELSDTQYF. CDR3 DNA: TGTGCCAGTAGCCCACGACTAGCGGAACTTTCGGATACGCAGTATTTT. Looking up the rest from reference TRBV19 and TRBJ2-3 gives the full variable domain: DGGITQSPKYLFRKEGQNVTLSCEQNLNHDAMYWYRQDPGQGLRLIYYSQIVNDFQKGDIAEGYSVSREKKESFPLTVTSAQKNPTAFYLCASSPRLAELSDTQYFGPGTRLTVL.